This TCR beta chain stems from a study of CD8 T cells in Susac syndrome. The CDR3 spans 14 residues. Germline-derived CDR1 and CDR2 are SGHTA and FQGTGA. V was shortened by 1 base and J by 6 bases, with 9 bases between the two germline ends. The RNA, roughly 0.5 to 1 ug, was put through reverse transcription using random hexamers. Using its own MiXCR run on the immunoSEQ multiplex PCR reads, TCRdb lists one record per CDR3 protein. The sample holds some 300,000 distinct CDR3 sequences, 89% seen once. The sequence was obtained from a human donor with multiple sclerosis. The source material was CD8+ T cells from PBMCs. The chain employs TRBV7-3 and TRBJ2-2; D gene ambiguous. CDR3: CASSLNSWAGELFF. The CDR3 nucleotides read TGTGCCAGCAGCTTAAATTCGTGGGCCGGGGAGCTGTTTTTT.